What follows are 24 T cell receptor beta chains derived from one specimen sequenced in a study of blood T cell repertoires in COVID-19 (dated by TCRdb to 2019 to 2021). Library prep was done by the immunoSEQ multiplex PCR assay. TCRdb took this table from immuneACCESS and kept in-frame rearrangements with V and J called. Such tables lack part of the clones; where checked against another copy, unresolved V genes explain under half of the gap, and the rest is unexplained. Here the sample has 110,000 or so clones; more than 60% occur a single time. Around 6.6% of the sample rests with the top ten. Material: peripheral blood. These receptors were collected from a man in his 70s with acute or convalescent COVID-19.

V gene TRBV7-9 combines with J gene TRBJ1-1, with D perhaps TRBD1 (6 bases). This CDR3 has 14 amino acids. Per the germline V gene, CDR1 is SEHNR and CDR2 is FQNEAQ (reference sequence). The V gene lost 3 bases and the J gene lost 7 bases, with 15 bases spanning the gap. CDR3 residues: CASSLGADAGEAFF. CDR3 DNA: TGTGCCAGCAGCTTGGGGGCGGACGCTGGTGAAGCTTTCTTT. The full variable domain, rest sourced from reference TRBV7-9 and TRBJ1-1, is DTGVSQNPRHKITKRGQNVTFRCDPISEHNRLYWYRQTLGQGPEFLTYFQNEAQLEKSRLLSDRFSAERPKGSFSTLEIQRTEQGDSAMYLCASSLGADAGEAFFGQGTRLTVV.

J is TRBJ1-2 and V is TRBV24-1; D may be TRBD1 (5 bases). The length of the CDR3 is 12 residues. In germline, CDR1 is KGHDR, CDR2 SFDVKD. Trimming took off 5 bases at V and 7 bases at J, with 10 bases between the two ends. CDR3 sequence reads: CATSAGSFGYTF. CDR3 DNA: TGTGCCACCAGTGCAGGGTCCTTTGGCTACACCTTC.

This clone was seen just once. The chain recombines TRBV4-2 with TRBJ2-3; 9 nucleotides align to TRBD1. This CDR3 region has 14 residues. The germline gives CDR1 LGHNA, CDR2 YNFKEQ. Trimming removed 2 bases from V and 6 bases from J; junction bases left unmatched: 3. The DNA of the CDR3 is TGTGCCAGCAGCCAACGACAGGGGGTGGATACGCAGTATTTT. Residues: CASSQRQGVDTQYF.

The J gene is TRBJ2-3, the V gene TRBV28, with D uncertain. V was shortened by 7 bases and J by 2 bases, with 10 bases between the two germline ends. Per germline, CDR1 MDHEN and CDR2 SYDVKM. The CDR3 is 13 amino acids. CDR3 loop: CASTPTNTDTQYF. The DNA of the CDR3 is TGTGCCAGCACCCCCACTAACACAGATACGCAGTATTTT. The whole variable domain, remainder taken from reference TRBV28 and TRBJ2-3, is DVKVTQSSRYLVKRTGEKVFLECVQDMDHENMFWYRQDPGLGLRLIYFSYDVKMKEKGDIPEGYSVSREKKERFSLILESASTNQTSMYLCASTPTNTDTQYFGPGTRLTVL.

The rearrangement uses TRBV5-1 and TRBJ2-2; a weak D match, TRBD2 (5 bases). This CDR3 contains 22 residues. The germline V gene has CDR1 SGHRS and CDR2 YFSETQ. With 0 bases removed from V and 3 bases from J, the gap between germline ends came to 30 bases. CDR3 region: CASSLVYRWETTASAHTGELFF. In DNA, the CDR3 is TGCGCCAGCAGCTTGGTTTATCGGTGGGAGACAACCGCGTCGGCGCACACCGGGGAGCTGTTTTTT.

The chain is built from TRBV19 and TRBJ1-1, with D possibly TRBD1 on 5 matching bases. Germline V gene data show CDR1 as LNHDA and CDR2 as SQIVND (reference sequence). V lost 10 bases and J lost 4, with 19 bases in between. The CDR3 runs to 14 residues. The CDR3 here is CATVQGAQGTEAFF. The DNA for the CDR3 is TGTGCCACCGTGCAAGGGGCGCAGGGCACTGAAGCTTTCTTT. The full variable domain, its missing parts supplied by reference TRBV19 and TRBJ1-1, is DGGITQSPKYLFRKEGQNVTLSCEQNLNHDAMYWYRQDPGQGLRLIYYSQIVNDFQKGDIAEGYSVSREKKESFPLTVTSAQKNPTAFYLCATVQGAQGTEAFFGQGTRLTVV.

This clone was counted only a few times. The CDR3 DNA sequence: TGTGCCAGCAGCCCAGTGGGGGGGCAAGAGACCCAGTACTTC. Its protein product is CASSPVGGQETQYF. This chain links TRBV7-9 with TRBJ2-5, with 7 bases matching TRBD2. J gave up 2 bases and V 5 bases, and 5 bases lay outside the gene matches. The germline gives CDR1 SEHNR, CDR2 FQNEAQ (reference sequence). The CDR3 spans 14 residues.

This clone was counted at least ten times. The chain has TRBV18 and TRBJ2-7, with 9 bases that match TRBD2. Germline V lookup: CDR1 KGHSH, CDR2 LQKENI. CDR3 length: 15 residues. Unmatched junction bases numbered 5, after V lost 5 bases and J lost 0 bases. CDR3 region: CASSSTTSGSYEQYF. In DNA form, the CDR3 reads TGTGCCAGCTCATCGACGACTAGCGGCTCCTACGAGCAGTACTTC.

The V call is TRBV28, the J call TRBJ1-6, with D possibly matching TRBD1 (6 bases). The V end was cut by 6 bases, the J end by 9 bases, with 21 bases between. Germline V lookup: CDR1 MDHEN, CDR2 SYDVKM. The length of the CDR3 is 16 residues. CDR3 bases: TGTGCCAGCAGCATACTCCGTCGGGACATCGCTTCACCCCTCCACTTT. This sequence encodes CASSILRRDIASPLHF.

The gene calls are TRBV28 and TRBJ2-6; D ambiguous. Trimming left V 5 bases short and J 17 bases short, with 16 bases between. Germline loops: CDR1 MDHEN, CDR2 SYDVKM. The CDR3 sequence is 12 residues long. In nucleotides, the CDR3 is TGTGCCAGCAGTCCCGAAGCGCGCCTCTTGACTTTC. This translates into CASSPEARLLTF.

The chain joins TRBV2 to TRBJ2-1, with 11 bases fitting TRBD2. The CDR3 has 13 residues. CDR1 is SNHLY, CDR2 FYNNEI, per germline. V was pared by 8 bases and J by 8 bases, with 5 bases of the junction left unmatched. CDR3: CASLLAGGYEQFF. The CDR3, as DNA: TGTGCCAGCCTCCTAGCGGGAGGCTATGAGCAGTTCTTC.

This clone was seen only once. The chain links TRBV2 to TRBJ2-3; 8 nucleotides agree with TRBD2. With 10 bases clipped from V and 2 bases from J, the junction kept 8 bases outside the gene matches. Germline V gene sequence: CDR1 SNHLY, CDR2 FYNNEI. This CDR3 contains 14 residues. This chain's CDR3 is CATGSGGSTDTQYF. The CDR3 DNA is TGTGCCACCGGGAGCGGGGGATCCACAGATACGCAGTATTTT.

The V call is TRBV7-9, the J call TRBJ2-7; 7 positions match TRBD2. The germline V gene encodes CDR1 SEHNR and CDR2 FQNEAQ (reference sequence). This CDR3 is built from 13 residues. With 11 bases clipped from V and 7 bases from J, the junction kept 14 bases outside the gene matches. CDR3 coding DNA: TGTGCCGGCGGGGGAGGGACTACCGGGGAGCAGTACTTC. Its translation is CAGGGGTTGEQYF. The whole variable domain, filled in from reference TRBV7-9 and TRBJ2-7, reads DTGVSQNPRHKITKRGQNVTFRCDPISEHNRLYWYRQTLGQGPEFLTYFQNEAQLEKSRLLSDRFSAERPKGSFSTLEIQRTEQGDSAMYLCAGGGGTTGEQYFGPGTRLTVT.

The rearrangement joins TRBV9 to TRBJ2-2; D gene ambiguous. Trimming shortened V by 4 bases and J by 5 bases, and 21 bases separated the two germline ends. The length of the CDR3 is 17 residues. Germline loops: CDR1 SGDLS, CDR2 YYNGEE. The CDR3 nucleotides read TGTGCCAGCAGCCCGTTCCTGGGCCGGTTGAGAACCGGGGAGCTGTTTTTT. Amino acid sequence: CASSPFLGRLRTGELFF.

The chain uses TRBV30 and TRBJ1-5; D uncertain. Germline assignment: CDR1 GTSNPN and CDR2 SVGIG (reference sequence). The V end lost 0 bases, the J end lost 6 bases, and 12 bases lay between the germline ends. The CDR3 is made up of 14 amino acids. DNA for the CDR3: TGTGCCTGGAGTGTAGACTCCAATCGTCAGCCCCAGCATTTT. This gives the protein CAWSVDSNRQPQHF.

The rearrangement links TRBV18 to TRBJ1-6; TRBD1 is a possible D gene (6 bases). CDR3 size: 17 residues. Trimming left V 0 bases short and J 4 bases short, with 13 bases between. CDR1 and CDR2 (germline): KGHSH, LQKENI. CDR3 sequence (DNA): TGTGCCAGCTCACCACCGGGCACAGGGAAATATAATTCACCCCTCCACTTT. This encodes CASSPPGTGKYNSPLHF. The full variable domain, its missing parts supplied by reference TRBV18 and TRBJ1-6, is NAGVMQNPRHLVRRRGQEARLRCSPMKGHSHVYWYRQLPEEGLKFMVYLQKENIIDESGMPKERFSAEFPKEGPSILRIQQVVRGDSAAYFCASSPPGTGKYNSPLHFGNGTRLTVT.

V gene TRBV7-8 combines with J gene TRBJ1-5, with D maybe TRBD1 (5 bases). This CDR3 region has 14 residues. V was pared by 4 bases and J by 6 bases, with 13 bases between. CDR1 SGHVS and CDR2 FQNEAQ come from the germline V gene. DNA for the CDR3: TGTGCCAGCAGCTCCCTCCAGGGTACTCAGCCCCAGCATTTT. This sequence encodes CASSSLQGTQPQHF. The complete variable domain, with remaining parts taken from reference TRBV7-8 and TRBJ1-5, reads GAGVSQSPRYKVAKRGQDVALRCDPISGHVSLFWYQQALGQGPEFLTYFQNEAQLDKSGLPSDRFFAERPEGSVSTLKIQRTQQEDSAVYLCASSSLQGTQPQHFGDGTRLSIL.

The rearrangement uses TRBV19 and TRBJ1-1; D perhaps matches TRBD1 (5 bases). Trimming removed 3 bases at V and 4 bases at J, with 15 bases between. CDR3 length equals 15 residues. The germline gives CDR1 LNHDA, CDR2 SQIVND (reference sequence). The chain's CDR3 is CASSMNRGAGTEAFF. CDR3 DNA: TGTGCCAGTAGTATGAATAGGGGCGCCGGCACTGAAGCTTTCTTT.

The chain has TRBV4-2 and TRBJ2-5; the D gene is possibly TRBD1 (5 bases). Germline CDR1 and CDR2: LGHNA and YNFKEQ. The CDR3 loop spans 15 amino acids. The V gene lost 0 bases and the J gene lost 10 bases, with 18 bases spanning the gap. Here the CDR3 reads CASSQDGAPTNDQYF. In DNA, the CDR3 is TGTGCCAGCAGCCAAGATGGGGCGCCGACAAACGACCAGTACTTC.

The chain uses TRBV2 and TRBJ2-1; 7 nucleotides align to TRBD1. The V gene's germline CDR1 is SNHLY and CDR2 FYNNEI. The CDR3 spans 15 residues. With 5 bases clipped from V and 5 bases from J, the junction kept 9 bases outside the gene matches. In nucleotides, the CDR3 is TGTGCCAGCAGTCCTGAGGGGGCCCCTAACAATGAGCAGTTCTTC. Translated, it gives CASSPEGAPNNEQFF.

The chain couples TRBV11-2 to TRBJ2-1, with D unresolved. Germline CDR1 and CDR2: SGHAT and FQNNGV. The length of the CDR3 is 15 residues. Trimming removed 1 base from V and 2 bases from J, with 9 bases in between. The CDR3 nucleotides are TGTGCCAGCAGCTTAGTCCGGTCTACCTACAATGAGCAGTTCTTC. Encoded protein: CASSLVRSTYNEQFF.

The chain uses TRBV9 and TRBJ1-6, with D possibly TRBD1 on 5 matching bases. The CDR3 loop spans 15 amino acids. Trimming removed 0 bases at V and 9 bases at J, with 13 bases between. CDR1 SGDLS and CDR2 YYNGEE come from the germline V gene. CDR3 in DNA: TGTGCCAGCAGCGTAGATGCGGGGGTAGGTTCACCCCTCCACTTT. It yields the protein CASSVDAGVGSPLHF.

The chain carries TRBV6-5 and TRBJ1-1; TRBD1 is a possible D gene (6 bases). The CDR3 length is 14 residues. V dropped 6 bases and J dropped 4 bases, with 15 bases sitting between them. Germline V gene lookup returns CDR1 MNHEY and CDR2 SVGAGI. CDR3 sequence reads: CASRPGTSTTEAFF. The CDR3 DNA sequence: TGTGCCAGCAGACCCGGGACATCGACCACTGAAGCTTTCTTT.

Regarding this clone: Its ends do not fully match the called genes, so a read error is possible. The genes are TRBV5-4 and TRBJ2-3; tentative D call: TRBD2 (7 bases). CDR1 and CDR2 from the germline V gene are SGHNT and YYREEE (reference sequence). This CDR3 is 14 amino acids long. CDR3 residues: CASIPSGGGAAPCF. As DNA, the CDR3 is TGTGCCAGCATCCCTTCTGGGGGGGGCGCGGCCCCGTGCTTT.